This TCR beta chain was recovered during a study of spatial heterogeneity in lung cancer (dated by TCRdb to between 2018 and 2020). Background on the whole study: Beta-chain transcripts were consistently detected in greater numbers than alpha-chain transcripts, which likely reflects a higher abundance of beta-chain transcripts. In the raw uncorrected reads, each unique combination of TCR and UMI appeared more than ten times on average. TCR alpha and beta repertoires were quantitatively compared across multiple tumor regions, matched nontumor lung and blood in non-small cell lung cancer. The study linked features of the TCR repertoire to counts of nonsynonymous mutations, which were determined by whole-exome sequencing of tumor tissue. Both alpha and beta chains were TCR-sequenced in samples taken at surgery, namely 220 tumor regions, 63 to 70 matched nontumor lung samples and 45 to 60 PBMC samples.

On this clonotype: Its antigen remains unidentified. No base qualities exist here, and no much larger clone lies one base off it.

The CDR3 sequence holds 12 residues, the cysteine and phenylalanine included. This entry keeps only the CDR3 DNA: 36 bases, framed from base 1. CDR1 GTSNPN and CDR2 SVGIG were looked up in the germline V gene (reference sequence). V is pruned by 1 base and J by 10 bases, leaving 4 bases of the junction without a gene match. Overall study outcomes, separate from this receptor: Ubiquitous expanded tumor TCRs were detected in blood more often at tumor resection than at routine follow-up. Additional single-cell paired TCR alpha and beta sequencing was considered necessary to confirm, at a functional level, the hypothesis that regional TCRs recognize regional mutations.

Interpreted using the paper, the time point label stands for: sample taken at primary tumor resection. TCR sequencing used whole RNA extracted from tumor and nontumor lung tissue, or from cryopreserved PBMC samples, without cell sorting. Donors were around 69 patients with early-stage, untreated non-small cell lung cancer from the lung TRACERx cohort. Patients were selected for TCR sequencing only if sufficient RNA was available from at least two tumor regions. The library was obtained by 5' RACE. Reads for this sample came from a NextSeq 500. In the TCR library protocol, a unique molecular identifier was attached to each TCR cDNA molecule so that PCR and sequencing errors could be corrected. Per the original workflow: TCR identification, UMI-based error correction and CDR3 extraction were all carried out with Decombinator tools. Expanded TCRs were defined as those above a frequency of 2 per 1,000, corresponding to the top 1% of the tumor frequency distribution. Rényi diversity was computed with the R vegan package after subsampling each repertoire 100 times to 5,000 TCRs. CDR3 similarity networks were built from amino acid triplet string-kernel similarity, with CDR3s being connected when pairwise similarity was above 0.82. TCRdb trimmed public reads at Q25 via fastp, called clones via MiXCR and kept in-frame beta chains. Each entry is one CDR3 protein sequence, shown with its most common DNA and genes. Clone size and V and J calls follow TCRdb, not the original study. This sample holds about 90,000 distinct CDR3 sequences; approximately 8.6% were observed only once. 6.9% of the sample is in the top ten clones.

The clonotype comes from a male donor with early-stage non-small cell lung cancer. Sequences were derived from PBMCs, sampled at surgery. The rearranged chain carries TRBV30 and TRBJ2-1; 7 of the junction bases match TRBD1. The CDR3 reads as follows: CAWSGQGDEQFF. The DNA sequence follows: TGTGCCTGGAGTGGTCAGGGGGACGAGCAGTTCTTC.